A selection of T cell receptor beta chains follows, all from one sample in a study of OX40 agonist ivuxolimab in advanced cancers. Only in-frame clones appear in the TCRdb table, and some are missing; sequencing was by immunoSEQ multiplex PCR. The sample includes under 70,000 clones, around 86% of them seen just once. The material sequenced was CD4+ or CD8+ T cells sorted from blood, taken in a trial of the OX40 agonist ivuxolimab. Source of these receptors: an adult with an advanced solid tumor such as melanoma, head and neck, liver or kidney cancer. CDR3s include the opening cysteine and the closing phenylalanine or tryptophan. Fields, in order: CDR3 protein, CDR3 DNA, D gene, CDR3 length, J gene, clone size, V gene. The D gene is left open where the match is weak. Part of the rows lack a size; the others show once, few, many or a class for expanded clones.

CDR3aa: CATNRGETQYF
CDR3nt: TGTGCCACCAATAGGGGAGAGACCCAGTACTTC
d_gene: -
len: 11
j_gene: TRBJ2-5
abundance: -
v_gene: TRBV19

CDR3aa: CASCAGVGYEQYF
CDR3nt: TGTGCCAGCTGTGCTGGAGTGGGTTACGAGCAGTACTTC
d_gene: -
len: 13
j_gene: TRBJ2-7
abundance: -
v_gene: TRBV6-6

CDR3aa: CASSLGWTSGNEQYF
CDR3nt: TGCGCCAGCAGCTTGGGTTGGACTAGCGGAAACGAGCAGTACTTC
d_gene: TRBD2
len: 15
j_gene: TRBJ2-7
abundance: -
v_gene: TRBV5-1

CDR3aa: CASSLGGSNYGYTF
CDR3nt: TGCGCCAGCAGCTTGGGAGGGTCAAACTATGGCTACACCTTC
d_gene: -
len: 14
j_gene: TRBJ1-2
abundance: -
v_gene: TRBV5-1

CDR3aa: CASSRLAGGKVEETQYF
CDR3nt: TGTGCCAGCAGCCGACTAGCGGGAGGGAAGGTGGAAGAGACCCAGTACTTC
d_gene: TRBD2
len: 17
j_gene: TRBJ2-5
abundance: -
v_gene: TRBV7-3

CDR3aa: CASSAGRVGNDSGNTIYF
CDR3nt: TGTGCCAGCAGCGCCGGTCGCGTGGGAAACGACTCTGGAAACACCATATATTTT
d_gene: -
len: 18
j_gene: TRBJ1-3
abundance: -
v_gene: TRBV5-4

CDR3aa: CASSLLPGLDTGELFF
CDR3nt: TGTGCCAGCAGCTTATTGCCGGGATTGGACACCGGGGAGCTGTTTTTT
d_gene: -
len: 16
j_gene: TRBJ2-2
abundance: -
v_gene: TRBV11-3

CDR3aa: CASSQFGDQPQHF
CDR3nt: TGTGCCAGCAGCCAATTCGGGGATCAGCCCCAGCATTTT
d_gene: -
len: 13
j_gene: TRBJ1-5
abundance: -
v_gene: TRBV14

CDR3aa: CASSFGGIRTDTQYF
CDR3nt: TGCGCCAGCAGCTTTGGAGGGATTAGGACAGATACGCAGTATTTT
d_gene: -
len: 15
j_gene: TRBJ2-3
abundance: -
v_gene: TRBV5-1

CDR3aa: CASSHLTGMNTEAFF
CDR3nt: TGCGCCAGCAGCCACCTGACAGGGATGAACACTGAAGCTTTCTTT
d_gene: TRBD1
len: 15
j_gene: TRBJ1-1
abundance: once
v_gene: TRBV5-1

CDR3aa: CASSERGIYLARDTGELFF
CDR3nt: TGTGCCAGCAGCGAGAGGGGTATATATCTAGCGAGGGACACCGGGGAGCTGTTTTTT
d_gene: -
len: 19
j_gene: TRBJ2-2
abundance: -
v_gene: TRBV9

CDR3aa: CAAPSPTSGRYNEQFF
CDR3nt: TGTGCCGCGCCCTCGCCGACTAGCGGGAGGTACAATGAGCAGTTCTTC
d_gene: TRBD2
len: 16
j_gene: TRBJ2-1
abundance: -
v_gene: TRBV7-3

CDR3aa: CASSLELAGGRETQYF
CDR3nt: TGTGCCAGCAGCTTGGAACTAGCGGGAGGTCGAGAGACCCAGTACTTC
d_gene: TRBD2
len: 16
j_gene: TRBJ2-5
abundance: few
v_gene: TRBV5-4

CDR3aa: CASSLERGQPQHF
CDR3nt: TGTGCCAGCAGTTTAGAAAGGGGTCAGCCCCAGCATTTT
d_gene: -
len: 13
j_gene: TRBJ1-5
abundance: -
v_gene: TRBV27

CDR3aa: CASKQGEPPDTQYF
CDR3nt: TGTGCCAGCAAGCAGGGGGAGCCCCCAGATACGCAGTATTTT
d_gene: TRBD1
len: 14
j_gene: TRBJ2-3
abundance: few
v_gene: TRBV2

CDR3aa: CASSQGLPFNYGYTF
CDR3nt: TGCGCCAGCAGCCAAGGGCTACCCTTTAACTATGGCTACACCTTC
d_gene: -
len: 15
j_gene: TRBJ1-2
abundance: -
v_gene: TRBV4-1

CDR3aa: CASSPPGMSSYNEQFF
CDR3nt: TGTGCCAGCTCACCACCCGGGATGAGCTCCTACAATGAGCAGTTCTTC
d_gene: -
len: 16
j_gene: TRBJ2-1
abundance: -
v_gene: TRBV18

CDR3aa: CASSQAGWTEAFF
CDR3nt: TGTGCCAGCAGCCAGGCGGGGTGGACTGAAGCTTTCTTT
d_gene: -
len: 13
j_gene: TRBJ1-1
abundance: -
v_gene: TRBV7-9

CDR3aa: CASRTRGSNTGELFF
CDR3nt: TGTGCCAGCAGAACAAGGGGCTCCAACACCGGGGAGCTGTTTTTT
d_gene: -
len: 15
j_gene: TRBJ2-2
abundance: once
v_gene: TRBV7-9

CDR3aa: CASSDRGRSGTDTQYF
CDR3nt: TGTGCCAGTAGCGACCGGGGAAGGAGTGGCACAGATACGCAGTATTTT
d_gene: -
len: 16
j_gene: TRBJ2-3
abundance: -
v_gene: TRBV19

CDR3aa: CASRTPRNTEAFF
CDR3nt: TGTGCCAGCAGGACACCGCGGAACACTGAAGCTTTCTTT
d_gene: -
len: 13
j_gene: TRBJ1-1
abundance: -
v_gene: TRBV6-6

CDR3aa: CASRQDRNYGYTF
CDR3nt: TGTGCCAGCAGGCAAGACAGAAACTATGGCTACACCTTC
d_gene: -
len: 13
j_gene: TRBJ1-2
abundance: -
v_gene: TRBV6-5

CDR3aa: CASSVGLNTEAFF
CDR3nt: TGTGCCAGCAGCGTGGGCTTGAACACTGAAGCTTTCTTT
d_gene: -
len: 13
j_gene: TRBJ1-1
abundance: -
v_gene: TRBV13

CDR3aa: CASSLIHSMNTEAFF
CDR3nt: TGTGCCAGTAGCCTAATACACTCCATGAACACTGAAGCTTTCTTT
d_gene: -
len: 15
j_gene: TRBJ1-1
abundance: few
v_gene: TRBV19

CDR3aa: CASSLDLSSSMNTEAFF
CDR3nt: TGTGCCAGCAGCTTGGACCTTAGCTCTTCCATGAACACTGAAGCTTTCTTT
d_gene: -
len: 17
j_gene: TRBJ1-1
abundance: -
v_gene: TRBV5-5

CDR3aa: CASSVVDSQNSPLHF
CDR3nt: TGTGCCAGCAGCGTAGTGGACAGTCAAAATTCACCCCTCCACTTT
d_gene: -
len: 15
j_gene: TRBJ1-6
abundance: -
v_gene: TRBV9

CDR3aa: CASSPKTGGIGYTF
CDR3nt: TGTGCCAGCAGCCCGAAGACAGGGGGCATTGGCTACACCTTC
d_gene: TRBD1
len: 14
j_gene: TRBJ1-2
abundance: -
v_gene: TRBV7-9

CDR3aa: CASTGLAGQETQYF
CDR3nt: TGTGCCAGCACCGGACTAGCGGGGCAAGAGACCCAGTACTTC
d_gene: TRBD2
len: 14
j_gene: TRBJ2-5
abundance: -
v_gene: TRBV7-9

CDR3aa: CASSDPTVLQETQYF
CDR3nt: TGTGCCAGCAGTGATCCGACAGTACTCCAAGAGACCCAGTACTTC
d_gene: -
len: 15
j_gene: TRBJ2-5
abundance: -
v_gene: TRBV6-1

CDR3aa: CASSATQGMNTEAFF
CDR3nt: TGTGCCAGCAGCGCTACACAGGGGATGAACACTGAAGCTTTCTTT
d_gene: TRBD1
len: 15
j_gene: TRBJ1-1
abundance: -
v_gene: TRBV9

CDR3aa: CASSPQGGYGYTF
CDR3nt: TGTGCCAGCAGCCCACAGGGCGGCTATGGCTACACCTTC
d_gene: -
len: 13
j_gene: TRBJ1-2
abundance: few
v_gene: TRBV7-9

CDR3aa: CASSESQSSGNTIYF
CDR3nt: TGTGCCAGCAGTGAATCACAGTCCTCTGGAAACACCATATATTTT
d_gene: -
len: 15
j_gene: TRBJ1-3
abundance: -
v_gene: TRBV2

CDR3aa: CASSWERAGYTF
CDR3nt: TGTGCCAGCAGTTGGGAAAGGGCGGGCTACACCTTC
d_gene: -
len: 12
j_gene: TRBJ1-2
abundance: few
v_gene: TRBV28

CDR3aa: CASSLVTGGYNEQFF
CDR3nt: TGTGCCAGCAGCTTAGTAACAGGGGGCTACAATGAGCAGTTCTTC
d_gene: TRBD1
len: 15
j_gene: TRBJ2-1
abundance: once
v_gene: TRBV11-3

CDR3aa: CASSSNGPGWGNQPQHF
CDR3nt: TGTGCCAGCAGTTCTAACGGGCCCGGTTGGGGCAATCAGCCCCAGCATTTT
d_gene: -
len: 17
j_gene: TRBJ1-5
abundance: -
v_gene: TRBV28

CDR3aa: CASRPGTGFTEAFF
CDR3nt: TGTGCCAGCAGACCTGGGACAGGGTTTACTGAAGCTTTCTTT
d_gene: TRBD1
len: 14
j_gene: TRBJ1-1
abundance: -
v_gene: TRBV6-1

CDR3aa: CASSRGDINYGYTF
CDR3nt: TGTGCCAGCTCGAGGGGGGATATTAACTATGGCTACACCTTC
d_gene: -
len: 14
j_gene: TRBJ1-2
abundance: -
v_gene: TRBV6-5

CDR3aa: CASSLTSDSYNEQFF
CDR3nt: TGTGCCAGCAGCTTAACGTCGGACTCCTACAATGAGCAGTTCTTC
d_gene: -
len: 15
j_gene: TRBJ2-1
abundance: few
v_gene: TRBV7-3

CDR3aa: CASITRKAGQYEQYF
CDR3nt: TGTGCCAGCATCACCCGTAAAGCAGGACAGTACGAGCAGTACTTC
d_gene: -
len: 15
j_gene: TRBJ2-7
abundance: -
v_gene: TRBV6-5

CDR3aa: CASSSGTTNTGELFF
CDR3nt: TGTGCCAGCAGCTCCGGGACTACGAACACCGGGGAGCTGTTTTTT
d_gene: TRBD2
len: 15
j_gene: TRBJ2-2
abundance: -
v_gene: TRBV7-2

CDR3aa: CAWSVPDRRNTEAFF
CDR3nt: TGTGCCTGGAGTGTACCGGACAGAAGGAACACTGAAGCTTTCTTT
d_gene: -
len: 15
j_gene: TRBJ1-1
abundance: once
v_gene: TRBV30

CDR3aa: CASSRDRVNTEAFF
CDR3nt: TGTGCCAGCAGCCGGGACAGGGTGAACACTGAAGCTTTCTTT
d_gene: TRBD1
len: 14
j_gene: TRBJ1-1
abundance: -
v_gene: TRBV28

CDR3aa: CASRGTIMPQHF
CDR3nt: TGTGCCAGCAGGGGAACTATCATGCCCCAGCATTTT
d_gene: -
len: 12
j_gene: TRBJ1-5
abundance: -
v_gene: TRBV28

CDR3aa: CASRPGGTGGNQPQHF
CDR3nt: TGTGCCAGCAGACCCGGGGGGACAGGGGGAAATCAGCCCCAGCATTTT
d_gene: TRBD1
len: 16
j_gene: TRBJ1-5
abundance: -
v_gene: TRBV27

CDR3aa: CASSYRVAGGNGYTF
CDR3nt: TGTGCCAGCAGTTACAGAGTTGCAGGCGGGAATGGCTACACCTTC
d_gene: -
len: 15
j_gene: TRBJ1-2
abundance: -
v_gene: TRBV6-5

CDR3aa: CASSLSSGSDEQYF
CDR3nt: TGTGCCAGCAGTTTATCTAGCGGGAGCGACGAGCAGTACTTC
d_gene: TRBD2
len: 14
j_gene: TRBJ2-7
abundance: -
v_gene: TRBV27